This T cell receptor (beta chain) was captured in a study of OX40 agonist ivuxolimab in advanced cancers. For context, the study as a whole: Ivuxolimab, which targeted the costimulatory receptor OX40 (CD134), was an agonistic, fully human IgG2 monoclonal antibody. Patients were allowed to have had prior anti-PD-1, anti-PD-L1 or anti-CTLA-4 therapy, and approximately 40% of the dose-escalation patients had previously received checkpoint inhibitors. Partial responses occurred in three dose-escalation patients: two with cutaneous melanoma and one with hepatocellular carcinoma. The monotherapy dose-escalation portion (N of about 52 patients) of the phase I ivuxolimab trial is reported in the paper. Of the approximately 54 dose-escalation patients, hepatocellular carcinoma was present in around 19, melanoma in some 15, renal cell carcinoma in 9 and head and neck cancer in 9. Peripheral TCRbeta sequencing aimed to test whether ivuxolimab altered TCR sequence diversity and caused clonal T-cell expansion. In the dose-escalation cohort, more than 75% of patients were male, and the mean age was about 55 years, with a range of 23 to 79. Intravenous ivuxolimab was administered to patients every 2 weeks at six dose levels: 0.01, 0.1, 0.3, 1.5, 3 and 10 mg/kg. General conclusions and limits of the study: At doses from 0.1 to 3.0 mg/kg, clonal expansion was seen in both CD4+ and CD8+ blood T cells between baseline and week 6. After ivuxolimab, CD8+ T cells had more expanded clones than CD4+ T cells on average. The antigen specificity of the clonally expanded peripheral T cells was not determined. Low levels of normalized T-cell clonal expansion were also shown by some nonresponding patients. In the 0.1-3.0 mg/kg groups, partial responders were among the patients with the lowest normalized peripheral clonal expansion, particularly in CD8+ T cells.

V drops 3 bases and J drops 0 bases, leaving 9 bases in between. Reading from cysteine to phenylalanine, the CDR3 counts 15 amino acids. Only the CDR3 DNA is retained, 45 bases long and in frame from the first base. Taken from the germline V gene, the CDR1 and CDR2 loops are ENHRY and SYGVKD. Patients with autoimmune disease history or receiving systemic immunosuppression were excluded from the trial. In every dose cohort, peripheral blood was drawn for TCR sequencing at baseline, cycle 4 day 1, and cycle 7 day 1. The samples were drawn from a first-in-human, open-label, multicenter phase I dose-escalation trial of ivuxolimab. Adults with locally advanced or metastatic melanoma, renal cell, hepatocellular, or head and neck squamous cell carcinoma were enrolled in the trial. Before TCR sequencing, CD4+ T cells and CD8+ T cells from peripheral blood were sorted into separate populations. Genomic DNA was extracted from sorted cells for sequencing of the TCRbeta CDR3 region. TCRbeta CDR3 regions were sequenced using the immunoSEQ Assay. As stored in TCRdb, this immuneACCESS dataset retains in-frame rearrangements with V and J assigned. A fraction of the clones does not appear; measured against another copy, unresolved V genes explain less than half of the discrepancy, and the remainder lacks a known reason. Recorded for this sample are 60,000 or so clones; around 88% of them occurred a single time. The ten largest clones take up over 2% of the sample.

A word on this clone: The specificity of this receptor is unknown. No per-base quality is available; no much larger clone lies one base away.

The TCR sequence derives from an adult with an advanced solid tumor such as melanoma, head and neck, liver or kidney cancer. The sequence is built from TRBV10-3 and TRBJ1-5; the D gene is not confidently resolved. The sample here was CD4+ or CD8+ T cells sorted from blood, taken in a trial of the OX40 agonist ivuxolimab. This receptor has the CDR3 CAISERGYSNQPQHF. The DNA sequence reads TGTGCCATCAGTGAAAGAGGATATAGCAATCAGCCCCAGCATTTT.